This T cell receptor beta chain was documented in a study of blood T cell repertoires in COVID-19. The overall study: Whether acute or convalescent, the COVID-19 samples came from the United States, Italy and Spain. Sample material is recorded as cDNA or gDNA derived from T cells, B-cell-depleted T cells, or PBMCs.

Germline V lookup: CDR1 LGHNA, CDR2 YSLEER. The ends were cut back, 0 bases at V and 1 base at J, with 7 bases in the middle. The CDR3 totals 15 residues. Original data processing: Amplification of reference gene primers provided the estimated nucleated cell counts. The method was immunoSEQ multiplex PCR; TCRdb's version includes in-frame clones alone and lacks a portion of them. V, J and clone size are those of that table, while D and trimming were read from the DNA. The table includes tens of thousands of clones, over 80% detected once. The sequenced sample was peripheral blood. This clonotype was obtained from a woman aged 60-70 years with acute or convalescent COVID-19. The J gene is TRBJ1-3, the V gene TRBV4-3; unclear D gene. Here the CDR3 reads CASSQDITSGNTIYF. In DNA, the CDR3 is TGCGCCAGCAGCCAAGATATCACATCTGGAAACACCATATATTTT.